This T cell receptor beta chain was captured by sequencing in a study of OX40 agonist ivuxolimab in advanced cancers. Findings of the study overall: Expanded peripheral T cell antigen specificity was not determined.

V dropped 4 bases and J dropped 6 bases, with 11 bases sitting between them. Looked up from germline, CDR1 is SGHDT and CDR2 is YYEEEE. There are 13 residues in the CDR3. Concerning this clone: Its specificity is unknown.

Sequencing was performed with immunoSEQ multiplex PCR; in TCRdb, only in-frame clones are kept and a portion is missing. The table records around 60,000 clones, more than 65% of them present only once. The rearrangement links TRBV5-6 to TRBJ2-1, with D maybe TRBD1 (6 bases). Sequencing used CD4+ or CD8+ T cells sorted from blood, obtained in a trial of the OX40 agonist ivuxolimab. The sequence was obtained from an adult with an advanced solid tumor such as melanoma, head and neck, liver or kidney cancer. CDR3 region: CASSGTGLNEQFF. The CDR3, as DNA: TGTGCCAGCAGCGGCACAGGGCTCAATGAGCAGTTCTTC. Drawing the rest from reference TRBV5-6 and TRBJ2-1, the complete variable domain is DAGVTQSPTHLIKTRGQQVTLRCSPKSGHDTVSWYQQALGQGPQFIFQYYEEEERQRGNFPDRFSGHQFPNYSSELNVNALLLGDSALYLCASSGTGLNEQFFGPGTRLTVL.